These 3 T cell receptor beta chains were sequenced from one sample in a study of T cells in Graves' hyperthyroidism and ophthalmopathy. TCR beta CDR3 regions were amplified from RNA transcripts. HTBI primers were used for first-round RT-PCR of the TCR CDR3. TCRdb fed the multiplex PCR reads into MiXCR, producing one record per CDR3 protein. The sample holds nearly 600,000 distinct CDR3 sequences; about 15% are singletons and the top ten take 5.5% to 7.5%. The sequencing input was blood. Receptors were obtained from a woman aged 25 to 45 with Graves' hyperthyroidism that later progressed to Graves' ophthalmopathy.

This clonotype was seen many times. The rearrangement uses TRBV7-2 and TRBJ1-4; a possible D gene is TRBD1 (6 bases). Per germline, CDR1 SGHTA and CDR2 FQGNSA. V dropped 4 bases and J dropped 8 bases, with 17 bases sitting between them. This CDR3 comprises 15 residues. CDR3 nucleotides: TGTGCCAGCAGCTCCCGCGGGGGGGCTGGGGAAAAACTGTTTTTT. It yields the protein CASSSRGGAGEKLFF.

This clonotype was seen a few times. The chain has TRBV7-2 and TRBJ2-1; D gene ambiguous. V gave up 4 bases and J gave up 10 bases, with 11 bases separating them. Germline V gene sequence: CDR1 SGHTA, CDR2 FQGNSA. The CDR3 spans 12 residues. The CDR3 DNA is TGTGCCAGCAGCTCACTCACTACGGAGCAGTTCTTC. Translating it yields CASSSLTTEQFF.

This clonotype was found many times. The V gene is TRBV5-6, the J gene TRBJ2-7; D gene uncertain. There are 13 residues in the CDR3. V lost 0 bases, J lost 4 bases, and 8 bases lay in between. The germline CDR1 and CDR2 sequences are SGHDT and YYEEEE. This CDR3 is CASSLEHLYEQYF. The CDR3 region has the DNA TGTGCCAGCAGCTTGGAACACCTATACGAGCAGTACTTC.